This TCR beta chain derives from a study of blood T cells in healthy people across ages. Study-level results: Any changes in expanded clonotypes were possibly confounded, as donor CMV status remained unknown.

Using a J-beta primer mix together with a sample-barcoded 5' primer, a second PCR was run for 7 to 11 cycles. There were at least 3 million CDR3-containing paired-end reads obtained from each sample. TCRdb itself ran the 5' RACE reads through MiXCR, one entry per CDR3 protein. The repertoire includes 910,000 or so distinct CDR3 sequences, roughly 51% of them detected once, and roughly a fifth sits in the top ten. Per the germline V gene, CDR1 is MNHEY and CDR2 is SMNVEV (reference sequence). CDR3 length: 12 residues. The V end lost 8 bases, the J end lost 4 bases, and 10 bases lay between the germline ends. This clonotype came up a few times. The antigen is unknown. Per individual sample, total RNA of at least 5 micrograms was extracted.

This clonotype was obtained from a woman aged 55 to 70 in good health. This chain uses TRBV27 with TRBJ2-3, with D unclear. Sequencing was done on a sample of blood. CDR3 sequence: CASQGGSDTQYF. CDR3 nucleotides: TGTGCCAGCCAAGGCGGTTCAGATACGCAGTATTTT.